What follows are 15 T cell receptor beta chains derived from one specimen sequenced in a study of blood T cell repertoires in COVID-19 (dated by TCRdb to the early 2020s). Libraries were prepared through the immunoSEQ multiplex PCR assay. Imported from immuneACCESS, the table was reduced by TCRdb to in-frame sequences with V and J called. These copies leave out some clones; in studies compared against another copy, an unresolved V gene accounts for under half, and the cause of the remainder is not known. Within this sample are about 170,000 clones, with around nine tenths of them counted one time only. The biggest ten clones account for roughly 0.82% of the sample. The sequencing sample was made of PBMCs or T cells enriched from blood (not recorded which). All receptors derive from a woman between 18 and 29 years old who had recovered from COVID-19.

This sequence joins TRBV3-1 (or the pseudogene TRBV3-2) and TRBJ2-2; 8 bases match TRBD1. Germline V gives CDR1 LGHDT, CDR2 YNNKEL (reference sequence). The CDR3 is made up of 15 amino acids. After removal of 4 bases from V and 1 base from J, the junction contained 2 bases not matched to a gene. CDR3 sequence reads: CASSPGQGNTGELFF. The CDR3, as DNA: TGTGCCAGCAGCCCAGGACAGGGGAACACCGGGGAGCTGTTTTTT.

This clone appeared a few times. This chain joins TRBV5-5 and TRBJ1-1; D remains unclear. Germline values: CDR1 SGHKS, CDR2 YYEKEE (reference sequence). V was shortened by 6 bases and J by 0 bases, with 15 bases between the two germline ends. This CDR3 comprises 15 residues. The chain's CDR3 is CASTSRDYMNTEAFF. The CDR3 nucleotides read TGTGCCAGCACCTCCCGAGATTATATGAACACTGAAGCTTTCTTT.

V and J are TRBV7-3 and TRBJ2-2; D gene unclear. CDR3 size: 14 residues. The germline gives CDR1 SGHTA, CDR2 FQGTGA. Trimming left V 5 bases short and J 4 bases short, with 11 bases between. DNA of the CDR3: TGTGCCAGCAGCCTCCTGCCGGGCACCGGGGAGCTGTTTTTT. Protein sequence: CASSLLPGTGELFF.

The rearrangement joins TRBV19 to TRBJ1-5; TRBD1 matches 9 bases. The CDR3 is made up of 16 amino acids. Looked up from germline, CDR1 is LNHDA and CDR2 is SQIVND (reference sequence). V lost 5 bases to trimming and J lost 6 bases; unmatched junction nucleotides: 11. The CDR3 DNA sequence: TGTGCCAGTAGTCCTCGGGGACAGGGAGACGCTCAGCCCCAGCATTTT. Translating gives CASSPRGQGDAQPQHF.

V usage is TRBV15 and J usage is TRBJ2-3, with a possible D match to TRBD2 (6 bases). Germline-derived CDR1 and CDR2 are LNHNV and YYDKDF (reference sequence). V was shortened by 3 bases and J by 5 bases, with 18 bases between the two germline ends. The CDR3 consists of 16 residues. The CDR3 DNA reads TGTGCCACCAGCAGTGACTTCTCGGGAGTGGTAGATACGCAGTATTTT. This encodes CATSSDFSGVVDTQYF. Full variable domain (outside the CDR3, taken from reference TRBV15 and TRBJ2-3): DAMVIQNPRYQVTQFGKPVTLSCSQTLNHNVMYWYQQKSSQAPKLLFHYYDKDFNNEADTPDNFQSRRPNTSFCFLDIRSPGLGDTAMYLCATSSDFSGVVDTQYFGPGTRLTVL.

The rearrangement links TRBV7-6 to TRBJ1-1; the D gene is possibly TRBD1 (6 bases). CDR3 size: 13 residues. V was shortened by 5 bases and J by 3 bases, with 10 bases between the two germline ends. Germline V gives CDR1 SGHVS, CDR2 FNYEAQ. Here the CDR3 reads CASSMGGHTEAFF. The CDR3, as DNA: TGTGCCAGCAGCATGGGGGGGCACACTGAAGCTTTCTTT.

This clone occurred once. This chain joins TRBV25-1 and TRBJ1-2, with TRBD1 identical over 9 bases. Germline values: CDR1 MGHDK, CDR2 SYGVNS. V dropped 4 bases and J dropped 4; count of bases not matched to a gene: 4. This CDR3 has 14 amino acids. The CDR3 loop reads CASSGTGEGYGYTF. The CDR3 region has the DNA TGTGCCAGCAGTGGGACAGGGGAAGGCTATGGCTACACCTTC.

This sequence joins TRBV7-2 and TRBJ2-7, with TRBD2 matching 13 bases. Germline trimming cut 6 bases from V and 4 bases from J; bases unmatched to any gene: 3. The CDR3 is made up of 14 amino acids. The V gene's germline CDR1 is SGHTA and CDR2 FQGNSA. CDR3 DNA sequence: TGTGCCAGCAGTCGGACTAGCGGGAGTTACGAGCAGTACTTC. Translated, it gives CASSRTSGSYEQYF.

This clone has more than one count but fewer than ten. The rearrangement joins TRBV29-1 to TRBJ2-4, with D tentatively TRBD2 (6 bases). Between the trimmed V and J ends, which lost 4 bases and 0 bases, there was a span of 7 bases. The CDR3 is made up of 13 amino acids. Germline V gene data show CDR1 as SQVTM and CDR2 as ANQGSEA. The CDR3 nucleotides are TGCAGCGTTGCCGGGGGAGCCAAAAACATTCAGTACTTC. This gives the protein CSVAGGAKNIQYF.

CDR3 nucleotides: TGTGCCAGCAGCGTTAGCGGGGCGAACACCGGGGAGCTGTTTTTT. This translates into CASSVSGANTGELFF. The rearrangement uses TRBV9 and TRBJ2-2, with 8 bases aligning to TRBD2. V was pared by 2 bases and J by 0 bases, with 0 bases of the junction left unmatched. Germline V gene data show CDR1 as SGDLS and CDR2 as YYNGEE. The CDR3 consists of 15 residues.

The rearrangement uses TRBV7-9 and TRBJ2-7; possibly TRBD2 for D (6 bases). The CDR3 is 15 amino acids. Germline V gene lookup returns CDR1 SEHNR and CDR2 FQNEAQ (reference sequence). Between the trimmed V and J ends, which lost 5 bases and 2 bases, there was a span of 16 bases. The CDR3 DNA is TGTGCCAGCAGCCCACGGGAGAACCCAACCTACGAGCAGTACTTC. It encodes CASSPRENPTYEQYF.

This clone occurred once. The chain joins TRBV5-1 to TRBJ2-2; perhaps TRBD2 as D (6 bases). Germline CDR1 is SGHRS and CDR2 is YFSETQ. Trimming took 1 base from V and 6 from J, leaving 13 bases between them. The CDR3 is 15 residues long. Written as DNA, the CDR3 is TGCGCCAGCAGCTTGTCGGGAGCGAGGGCCGGGGAGCTGTTTTTT. Its protein product is CASSLSGARAGELFF. Combining the CDR3 with reference TRBV5-1 and TRBJ2-2 gives the whole variable domain KAGVTQTPRYLIKTRGQQVTLSCSPISGHRSVSWYQQTPGQGLQFLFEYFSETQRNKGNFPGRFSGRQFSNSRSEMNVSTLELGDSALYLCASSLSGARAGELFFGEGSRLTVL.

This chain joins TRBV27 and TRBJ1-1; 8 bases align to TRBD1. With V trimmed by 3 bases and J by 7 bases, 7 bases remained unmatched. There are 14 residues in the CDR3. Germline V gives CDR1 MNHEY, CDR2 SMNVEV (reference sequence). The CDR3 bases are TGTGCCAGCAGTTTTCAGGGGGCGTCTGTTGAAGCTTTCTTT. Amino acids: CASSFQGASVEAFF.

The chain is built from TRBV28 and TRBJ1-2; D not resolved. Trimming left V 2 bases short and J 2 bases short, with 12 bases between. CDR1 and CDR2 (germline): MDHEN, SYDVKM. The CDR3 is 15 amino acids. CDR3 bases: TGTGCCAGCAGTTTACACCGGGAACAAAACTATGGCTACACCTTC. This codes for CASSLHREQNYGYTF.

The CDR3 protein is CASSLRQGVTQYF. In DNA form, the CDR3 reads TGTGCCAGCAGCTTGAGACAGGGGGTGACCCAGTACTTC. This chain connects TRBV11-2 to TRBJ2-5; 9 bases map to TRBD1. CDR1 is SGHAT and CDR2 is FQNNGV in the germline V gene. This CDR3 has 13 residues. The V and J ends lost 3 bases and 7 bases, in that order; junction bases with no gene match: 3. Variable domain in full (rest from reference TRBV11-2 and TRBJ2-5): EAGVAQSPRYKIIEKRQSVAFWCNPISGHATLYWYQQILGQGPKLLIQFQNNGVVDDSQLPKDRFSAERLKGVDSTLKIQPAKLEDSAVYLCASSLRQGVTQYFGPGTRLLVL.